The T cell receptor beta chain described here comes from a study of blood T cell repertoires in COVID-19. Study information: Both acute and convalescent COVID-19 samples were obtained from the United States, Italy and Spain.

Only in-frame clones appear in the TCRdb table, and some are missing; sequencing was by immunoSEQ multiplex PCR. Here the sample spans about 120,000 clones, around 89% being singletons. The CDR3 is made up of 13 amino acids. V was clipped by 5 bases and J by 4 bases, with 9 bases between them. Germline CDR1 reads SEHNR; CDR2 reads FQNEAQ (reference sequence). This TCR derives from a human donor in a cohort sampled during active COVID-19. The genes are TRBV7-9 and TRBJ1-3; possible D gene TRBD1, 5 bases. Sample: peripheral blood. The CDR3 region is CASSRGGGNTIYF. The DNA of the CDR3 is TGTGCCAGCAGCCGGGGGGGAGGAAACACCATATATTTT.